This TCR beta chain was observed in a study of shared clonotypes between healthy human individuals. General observations from the study: Shared clonotypes: roughly 5% naive CD4, around 4% naive CD8, about 2.2% memory CD4, about 0.41% memory CD8.

Regarding this clone: Its antigen is not identified.

Donors, without exception, were Caucasian adults residing in Nashville, Tennessee. Libraries were prepared by immunoSEQ multiplex PCR; TCRdb keeps only in-frame clonotypes and omits some of them. The sample contains 550,000 to 850,000 clones, about 74% of which appear only once. This CDR3 is built from 12 residues. Germline V lookup: CDR1 LNHDA, CDR2 SQIVND (reference sequence). After removal of 5 bases from V and 10 bases from J, the junction contained 4 bases not matched to a gene. The chain uses TRBV19 and TRBJ1-4; 7 bases fit TRBD1. Sequencing used memory CD4+ T cells sorted from blood. Stated subset: CD45RA-negative fraction. The TCR was taken from a woman aged 30 to 39 in good health. The CDR3 loop is CASSQGGRKLFF. CDR3 nucleotides: TGTGCCAGTAGTCAGGGGGGGAGAAAACTGTTTTTT.